This T cell receptor (beta chain) appears in the sequencing data of a study of blood T cell repertoires in COVID-19. The table lists this clone with a few counts. Assay used: immunoSEQ multiplex PCR; TCRdb lists only in-frame clones, some missing. Of about 170,000 clones listed, roughly 82% are singletons. This CDR3 contains 16 residues. The V gene end was trimmed by 6 bases and the J gene end by 6 bases; junction bases not matched to a gene: 14. Germline V gives CDR1 LNHDA, CDR2 SQIVND (reference sequence). Source material: peripheral blood. The TCR comes from a woman aged 70 to 79 with acute or convalescent COVID-19. J is TRBJ2-1 and V is TRBV19; 7 nucleotides agree with TRBD2. For the CDR3, the DNA is TGTGCCAGTAGCCTAGGAGGCAGGGAGGGAGGCAATGAGCAGTTCTTC. Its translation: CASSLGGREGGNEQFF.